One and the same sample provided the 27 T cell receptor beta chains below, sequenced in a study. Using its own MiXCR run on the RT-PCR reads, TCRdb lists one record per CDR3 protein. The sample holds about 700,000 distinct CDR3 sequences, 13% to 15% seen once. Sequences were obtained from memory CD4+ T cells from blood. Receptors originate from a female donor in good health, serving as a healthy control.

This chain links TRBV7-8 with TRBJ1-6; 9 bases line up with TRBD1. J lost 6 bases, V lost 6 bases, and 3 bases had no gene match. The V gene's germline CDR1 is SGHVS and CDR2 FQNEAQ. CDR3 length equals 14 residues. The CDR3 bases are TGTGCCAGCAGACTGGGACAGGGTAATTCACCCCTCCACTTT. Its translation: CASRLGQGNSPLHF.

The chain links TRBV4-2 to TRBJ2-2, with no clear D. Germline V lookup: CDR1 LGHNA, CDR2 YNFKEQ. Trimming removed 1 base from V and 5 bases from J, with 8 bases in between. The CDR3 loop spans 14 amino acids. In DNA, the CDR3 is TGTGCCAGCAGCCAAGGAGTGCCGACCGGGGAGCTGTTTTTT. Its translation: CASSQGVPTGELFF.

The J gene is TRBJ2-3, the V gene TRBV11-2; 9 positions match TRBD1. The CDR3 sequence is 15 residues long. With V trimmed by 5 bases and J by 6 bases, 9 bases remained unmatched. Germline lookup yields CDR1 SGHAT and CDR2 FQNNGV. CDR3 coding DNA: TGTGCCAGCAGCCCCTGGGGACAGGGCGGGGATACGCAGTATTTT. Amino acids: CASSPWGQGGDTQYF.

This clonotype was counted between two and nine times. The rearrangement joins TRBV5-1 to TRBJ2-2; tentative D call: TRBD2 (6 bases). Looked up from germline, CDR1 is SGHRS and CDR2 is YFSETQ. Trimming removed 0 bases at V and 5 bases at J, with 17 bases between. The CDR3 runs to 17 residues. The CDR3 protein is CASSLDSGVGVTGELFF. The CDR3 coding sequence is TGCGCCAGCAGCTTGGATTCGGGGGTAGGGGTGACCGGGGAGCTGTTTTTT.

The chain uses TRBV20-1 and TRBJ2-3; D gene ambiguous. Trimming removed 3 bases from V and 1 base from J, with 11 bases in between. The CDR3 extends over 14 amino acids. Germline CDR1 DFQATT, CDR2 SNEGSKA (reference sequence). The CDR3 nucleotides read TGCAGTGCTAGGCTGTGGACCCGCACAGATACGCAGTATTTT. Translation gives CSARLWTRTDTQYF.

This clonotype came up a few times. The chain joins TRBV6-2 or TRBV6-3 to TRBJ1-1; 7 bases agree with TRBD1. Germline loops: CDR1 MNHEY, CDR2 SVGEGT. J lost 0 bases, V lost 6 bases, and 10 bases had no gene match. The CDR3 totals 16 residues. CDR3 protein: CASRRGQSYMNTEAFF. The CDR3 nucleotides are TGTGCCAGCAGGCGGGGACAGAGCTACATGAACACTGAAGCTTTCTTT.

This clonotype was counted at least ten times. The chain uses TRBV29-1 and TRBJ2-4; D is perhaps TRBD1 or TRBD2 (5 bases each). Germline V gene sequence: CDR1 SQVTM, CDR2 ANQGSEA. The CDR3 is 14 amino acids. Between the trimmed V and J ends, which lost 2 bases and 8 bases, there was a span of 16 bases. CDR3 bases: TGCAGCGTTGAAAAGGTGGGGGAGTTGGACATTCAGTACTTC. Protein: CSVEKVGELDIQYF.

This clonotype came up many times. This sequence joins TRBV24-1 and TRBJ2-5; D remains unclear. The germline CDR1 and CDR2 sequences are KGHDR and SFDVKD. The CDR3 runs to 15 residues. The V gene lost 4 bases and the J gene lost 0 bases, with 11 bases spanning the gap. The CDR3 loop is CATSDSGRNQETQYF. DNA of the CDR3: TGTGCCACCAGTGACTCAGGACGGAACCAAGAGACCCAGTACTTC.

The chain is built from TRBV7-3 and TRBJ2-6; unclear D gene. This CDR3 is 15 amino acids long. From germline, CDR1 is SGHTA and CDR2 FQGTGA. The V end was cut by 5 bases, the J end by 0 bases, with 8 bases between. Written as DNA, the CDR3 is TGTGCCAGCAGCCCCCCGCTCTCTGGGGCCAACGTCCTGACTTTC. Protein: CASSPPLSGANVLTF.

This clonotype turned up a few times. V and J are TRBV27 and TRBJ2-1; TRBD1 matches 7 bases. The germline V gene encodes CDR1 MNHEY and CDR2 SMNVEV (reference sequence). The V segment lost 6 bases and the J segment 0 bases; nucleotides outside the gene matches: 11. This CDR3 is built from 17 residues. The CDR3 region has the DNA TGTGCCAGCAGCCGAATCCCGACAGGGAGCTCCTACAATGAGCAGTTCTTC. Protein sequence: CASSRIPTGSSYNEQFF.

The chain is built from TRBV10-3 and TRBJ2-1; 10 nucleotides match TRBD2. Trimming took 6 bases from V and 1 from J; bases not matched to a gene: 3. Germline lookup yields CDR1 ENHRY and CDR2 SYGVKD. The length of the CDR3 is 15 residues. The CDR3 region is CAIRLAGSSYNEQFF. CDR3 DNA: TGTGCCATCAGACTAGCGGGAAGTTCCTACAATGAGCAGTTCTTC.

This clonotype was detected a few times. The chain combines TRBV5-1 with TRBJ2-5; TRBD1 matches 7 bases. Germline values: CDR1 SGHRS, CDR2 YFSETQ. Germline trimming cut 2 bases from V and 2 bases from J; bases unmatched to any gene: 9. The CDR3 is made up of 16 amino acids. CDR3 bases: TGCGCCAGCAGCTTTGGCTACGGGACAGAACAAGAGACCCAGTACTTC. Protein: CASSFGYGTEQETQYF. Filled out from reference TRBV5-1 and TRBJ2-5, the complete variable domain reads KAGVTQTPRYLIKTRGQQVTLSCSPISGHRSVSWYQQTPGQGLQFLFEYFSETQRNKGNFPGRFSGRQFSNSRSEMNVSTLELGDSALYLCASSFGYGTEQETQYFGPGTRLLVL.

Turning to this clonotype: It is unclear where the CDR3 begins or ends on the DNA, so no DNA is shown, and the CDR3 is as TCRdb lists it. The chain recombines TRBV15 with TRBJ2-5; TRBD2, as called in the table, went unchecked against the DNA. Looked up from germline, CDR1 is LNHNV and CDR2 is YYDKDF (reference sequence). With termini counted, the CDR3 has 18 amino acids. The CDR3 region is CATSVGRGTEDLRNGLYF.

V usage is TRBV10-2 and J usage is TRBJ2-3; D unclear. V was shortened by 5 bases and J by 4 bases, with 25 bases between the two germline ends. The CDR3 is 18 amino acids. From germline, CDR1 is WSHSY and CDR2 SAAADI. The CDR3 loop reads CASSPDFRIRPSPDTQYF. Here the CDR3 DNA reads TGCGCCAGCAGTCCCGATTTCCGAATTAGGCCATCCCCAGATACGCAGTATTTT.

The J gene is TRBJ1-6, the V gene TRBV7-2, with TRBD1 matching over 7 bases. The CDR3 contains 16 residues. V lost 5 bases and J lost 5; bases outside the gene matches: 9. The germline gives CDR1 SGHTA, CDR2 FQGNSA. The CDR3 DNA is TGTGCCAGCAGCCGTAAGCCCGGGACAGATAATTCACCCCTCCACTTT. It translates to CASSRKPGTDNSPLHF.

This rearrangement joins TRBV20-1 to TRBJ2-7; TRBD2 agrees at 9 bases. With V trimmed by 0 bases and J by 5 bases, 8 bases remained unmatched. In germline, CDR1 is DFQATT, CDR2 SNEGSKA (reference sequence). CDR3 size: 15 residues. CDR3 sequence: CSARDPVAGVNEQYF. CDR3 nucleotides: TGCAGTGCTAGAGATCCGGTAGCGGGAGTGAACGAGCAGTACTTC.

The chain is built from TRBV6-6 and TRBJ1-1; 7 bases fit TRBD1. CDR3 length equals 14 residues. Germline CDR1 is MNHNY and CDR2 is SVGAGI (reference sequence). V gave up 4 bases and J gave up 5 bases; unmatched junction bases: 7. CDR3 residues: CASSSAGGGTEAFF. The CDR3 coding sequence is TGTGCCAGCAGTTCCGCAGGGGGAGGGACTGAAGCTTTCTTT.

This clonotype was recorded at least ten times. The chain has TRBV20-1 and TRBJ1-2, with TRBD1 as a possible D gene (5 bases). CDR3 length: 14 amino acids. The germline V and J ends were trimmed by 5 bases and 5 bases, with 18 bases remaining between them. From germline, CDR1 is DFQATT and CDR2 SNEGSKA (reference sequence). CDR3 coding DNA: TGCAGTGCTTCTGCCCCTTTACGGGGGTATGGCTACACCTTC. This gives the protein CSASAPLRGYGYTF.

This clonotype came up many times. The chain links TRBV29-1 to TRBJ2-2; D unresolved. From germline, CDR1 is SQVTM and CDR2 ANQGSEA. V was clipped by 3 bases and J by 4 bases, with 6 bases between them. This CDR3 comprises 12 residues. CDR3: CSVDQATGELFF. DNA for the CDR3: TGCAGCGTTGACCAGGCCACCGGGGAGCTGTTTTTT.

V gene TRBV29-1 combines with J gene TRBJ2-2, with a possible D match to TRBD1 (5 bases). Germline V gene lookup returns CDR1 SQVTM and CDR2 ANQGSEA. Trimming took 5 bases from V and 3 from J, leaving 13 bases between them. The length of the CDR3 is 14 residues. The CDR3 region is CSVLHPGHTGELFF. The DNA for the CDR3 is TGCAGCGTTTTGCATCCAGGGCACACCGGGGAGCTGTTTTTT.

This clonotype was counted ten times or more. The chain links TRBV7-2 to TRBJ1-6, with TRBD1 matching 7 bases. Per germline, CDR1 SGHTA and CDR2 FQGNSA. The CDR3 is made up of 16 amino acids. V trimming: 5 bases; J trimming: 4 bases; junction bases outside the gene matches: 8. The CDR3 loop reads CASSLRDSGYNSPLHF. The CDR3 nucleotides are TGTGCCAGCAGCCTACGGGACAGCGGTTATAATTCACCCCTCCACTTT.

This clonotype was seen a few times. This chain links TRBV6-2 or TRBV6-3 with TRBJ1-1; 7 nucleotides line up with TRBD1. The CDR3 sequence is 16 residues long. Germline V lookup: CDR1 MNHEY, CDR2 SVGEGT. V shed 5 bases, J shed 5 bases, and the junction held 14 bases outside the gene matches. In DNA, the CDR3 is TGTGCCAGCAGTCGTCCCGGGACAGTCTCGGCTACTGAAGCTTTCTTT. Protein sequence: CASSRPGTVSATEAFF.

This clonotype showed up many times. The V call is TRBV6-5, the J call TRBJ1-1; D gene ambiguous. The CDR3 spans 14 residues. V lost 2 bases and J lost 0, with 7 bases in between. The germline V gene has CDR1 MNHEY and CDR2 SVGAGI. CDR3 DNA: TGTGCCAGCAGTTACAGGCAGATGAACACTGAAGCTTTCTTT. Amino acids: CASSYRQMNTEAFF.

This clonotype was seen a handful of times. This rearrangement joins TRBV5-1 to TRBJ1-4, with D possibly matching TRBD1 (5 bases). Trimming cost V 0 bases and J 6 bases, with 9 bases left between them. The CDR3 is 14 amino acids. Germline CDR1 is SGHRS and CDR2 is YFSETQ. Here the CDR3 reads CASSLDKGHEKLFF. The DNA for the CDR3 is TGCGCCAGCAGCTTGGATAAGGGGCATGAAAAACTGTTTTTT.

This clonotype was picked up a small number of times. The V gene is TRBV29-1, the J gene TRBJ2-1, with TRBD1 identical over 11 bases. This CDR3 has 13 residues. V lost 6 bases to trimming and J lost 8 bases; unmatched junction nucleotides: 6. In germline, CDR1 is SQVTM, CDR2 ANQGSEA. In nucleotides, the CDR3 is TGCAGCGTCGGACAGGGGGCTAAGTATGAGCAGTTCTTC. Protein: CSVGQGAKYEQFF.

The CDR3 DNA is TGTGCCAGCATCCCCATGCCGGGACAGGGGACTACGCAGTACTTC. Translation: CASIPMPGQGTTQYF. V gene TRBV11-2 combines with J gene TRBJ2-7; 10 bases line up with TRBD1. This CDR3 has 15 residues. Germline CDR1 is SGHAT and CDR2 is FQNNGV. V was clipped by 7 bases and J by 9 bases; unmatched bases: 15.

The J gene is TRBJ2-2, the V gene TRBV6-5, with 14 bases aligning to TRBD2. J was trimmed by 5 bases and V by 5 bases; bases with no gene match: 7. The CDR3 length is 17 residues. Per the germline V gene, CDR1 is MNHEY and CDR2 is SVGAGI. CDR3 region: CASSRGLAGDKTGELFF. CDR3 nucleotides: TGTGCCAGCAGTCGGGGACTAGCGGGAGATAAGACCGGGGAGCTGTTTTTT.